This T cell receptor beta chain was recorded in a study of cytomegalovirus exposure and HLA in healthy donors. Amplification used 60 Vbeta primers and 13 Jbeta primers. Here immunoSEQ multiplex PCR was the method, and the copy in TCRdb shows in-frame clones only, minus some. The sample has 72,000 or so clones, around 78% seen once. The receptor was isolated from a man younger than 35 in good health and CMV-seropositive. The sample comprised PBMCs.

CDR3 bases: TGTGCCAGCAGTTTAGGGCGGGATCACTACGAGCAGTACTTC. Translation gives CASSLGRDHYEQYF. The V gene is TRBV27, the J gene TRBJ2-7, with D possibly matching TRBD2 (6 bases). The CDR3 has 14 residues. Deletions cut 2 bases from V and 3 bases from J, with 11 bases between. Germline CDR1 is MNHEY and CDR2 is SMNVEV (reference sequence).